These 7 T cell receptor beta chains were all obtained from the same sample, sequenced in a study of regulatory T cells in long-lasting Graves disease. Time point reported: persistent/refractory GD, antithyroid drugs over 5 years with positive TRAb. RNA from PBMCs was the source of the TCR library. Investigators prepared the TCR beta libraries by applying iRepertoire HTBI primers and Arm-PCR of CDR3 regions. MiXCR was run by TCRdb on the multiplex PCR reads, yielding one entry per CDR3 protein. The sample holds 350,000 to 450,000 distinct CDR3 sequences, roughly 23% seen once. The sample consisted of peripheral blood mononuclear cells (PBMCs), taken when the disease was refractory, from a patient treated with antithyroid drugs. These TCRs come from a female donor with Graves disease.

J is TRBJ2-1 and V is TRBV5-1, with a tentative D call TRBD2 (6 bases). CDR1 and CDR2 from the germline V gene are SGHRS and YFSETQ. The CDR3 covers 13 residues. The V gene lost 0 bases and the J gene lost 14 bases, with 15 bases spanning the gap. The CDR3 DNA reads TGCGCCAGCAGCTTGGCGGGAGCAGACCTTGAGTTCTTC. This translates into CASSLAGADLEFF. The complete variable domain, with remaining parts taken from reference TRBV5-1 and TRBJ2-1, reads KAGVTQTPRYLIKTRGQQVTLSCSPISGHRSVSWYQQTPGQGLQFLFEYFSETQRNKGNFPGRFSGRQFSNSRSEMNVSTLELGDSALYLCASSLAGADLEFFGPGTRLTVL.

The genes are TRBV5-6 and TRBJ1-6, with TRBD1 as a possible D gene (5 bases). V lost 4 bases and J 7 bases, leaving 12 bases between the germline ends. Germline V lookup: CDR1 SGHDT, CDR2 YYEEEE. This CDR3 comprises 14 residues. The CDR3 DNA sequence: TGTGCCAGCAGCCCGACAGTCCTAAATTCACCCCTCCACTTT. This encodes CASSPTVLNSPLHF.

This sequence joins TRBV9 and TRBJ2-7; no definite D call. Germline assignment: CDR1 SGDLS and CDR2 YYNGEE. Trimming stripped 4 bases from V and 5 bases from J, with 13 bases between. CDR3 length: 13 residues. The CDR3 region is CASSLRGRHEQYF. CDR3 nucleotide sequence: TGTGCCAGCAGCCTCCGAGGCCGGCACGAGCAGTACTTC.

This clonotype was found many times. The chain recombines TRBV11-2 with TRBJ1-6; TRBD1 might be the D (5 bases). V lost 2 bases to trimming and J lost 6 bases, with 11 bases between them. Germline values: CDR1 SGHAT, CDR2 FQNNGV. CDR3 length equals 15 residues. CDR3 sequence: CASSLIGELNSPLHF. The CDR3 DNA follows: TGTGCCAGCAGCTTAATAGGGGAACTTAATTCACCCCTCCACTTT. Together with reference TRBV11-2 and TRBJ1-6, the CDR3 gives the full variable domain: EAGVAQSPRYKIIEKRQSVAFWCNPISGHATLYWYQQILGQGPKLLIQFQNNGVVDDSQLPKDRFSAERLKGVDSTLKIQPAKLEDSAVYLCASSLIGELNSPLHFGNGTRLTVT.

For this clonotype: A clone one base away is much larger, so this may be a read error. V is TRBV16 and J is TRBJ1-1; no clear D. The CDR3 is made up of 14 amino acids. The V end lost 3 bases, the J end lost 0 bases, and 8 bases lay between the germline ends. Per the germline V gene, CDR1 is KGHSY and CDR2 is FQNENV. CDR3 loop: CASSHQDVNTEAFF. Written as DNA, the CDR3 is TGTGCCAGCAGCCACCAGGACGTGAACACTGAAGCTTTCTTT.

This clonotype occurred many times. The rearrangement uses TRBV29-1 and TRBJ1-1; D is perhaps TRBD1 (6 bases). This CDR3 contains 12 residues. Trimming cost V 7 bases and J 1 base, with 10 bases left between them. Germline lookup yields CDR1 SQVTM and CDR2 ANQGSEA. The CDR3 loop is CSAGQTNTEAFF. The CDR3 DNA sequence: TGCAGCGCTGGACAGACGAACACTGAAGCTTTCTTT.

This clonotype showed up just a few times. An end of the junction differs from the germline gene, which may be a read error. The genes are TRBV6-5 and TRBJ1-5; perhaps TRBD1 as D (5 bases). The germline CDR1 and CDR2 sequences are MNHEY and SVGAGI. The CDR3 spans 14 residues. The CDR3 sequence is CTSSYGQGKQPQHF. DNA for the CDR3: TGTACCAGCAGTTACGGGCAGGGTAAACAGCCCCAGCATTTT.